This TCR beta chain was profiled in a study of technical replicates of blood from a few donors. Data came from immunoSEQ multiplex PCR; TCRdb stores just in-frame clones and leaves some out. Of under 95,000 clones detected, just under 95% appear once; the ten largest clones hold about 0.25%. The germline gives CDR1 MNHNS, CDR2 SASEGT. CDR3 length: 14 amino acids. J gave up 5 bases and V 3 bases, and 6 bases lay outside the gene matches. Specimen: T cells isolated from PBMCs. The sequence was obtained from a human donor in good health. The chain couples TRBV6-1 to TRBJ2-5; 7 nucleotides align to TRBD1. The CDR3 loop reads CASSDSTGYETQYF. CDR3 in DNA: TGTGCCAGCAGTGACTCGACAGGGTACGAGACCCAGTACTTC.